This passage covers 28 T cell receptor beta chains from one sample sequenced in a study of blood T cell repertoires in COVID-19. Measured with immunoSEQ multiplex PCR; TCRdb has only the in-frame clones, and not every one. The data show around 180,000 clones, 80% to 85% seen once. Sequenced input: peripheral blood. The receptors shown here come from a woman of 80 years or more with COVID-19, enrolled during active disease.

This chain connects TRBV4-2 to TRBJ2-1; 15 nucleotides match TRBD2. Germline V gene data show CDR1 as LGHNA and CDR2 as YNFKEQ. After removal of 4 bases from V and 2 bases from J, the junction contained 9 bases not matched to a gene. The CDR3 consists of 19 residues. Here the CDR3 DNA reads TGTGCCAGCAGCCCTCACCGGACTAGCGGGGGGGCCACCTACAATGAGCAGTTCTTC. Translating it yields CASSPHRTSGGATYNEQFF.

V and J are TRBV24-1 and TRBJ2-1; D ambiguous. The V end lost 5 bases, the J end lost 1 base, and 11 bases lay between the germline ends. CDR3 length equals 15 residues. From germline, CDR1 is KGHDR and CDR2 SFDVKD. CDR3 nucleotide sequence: TGTGCCACCAGTGGAGGCCAGAATTCCTACAATGAGCAGTTCTTC. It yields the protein CATSGGQNSYNEQFF.

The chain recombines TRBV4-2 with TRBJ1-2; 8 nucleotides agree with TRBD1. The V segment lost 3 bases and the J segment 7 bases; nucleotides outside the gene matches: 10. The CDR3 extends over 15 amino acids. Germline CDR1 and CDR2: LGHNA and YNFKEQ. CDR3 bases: TGTGCCAGCAGCCAGGCCAGGGGGCGGTCGTCTGGCTACACCTTC. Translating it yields CASSQARGRSSGYTF.

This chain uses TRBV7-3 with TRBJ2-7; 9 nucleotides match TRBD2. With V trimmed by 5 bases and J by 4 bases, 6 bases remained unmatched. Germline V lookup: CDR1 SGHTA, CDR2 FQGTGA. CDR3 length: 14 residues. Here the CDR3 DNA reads TGTGCCAGCAGCCCGCGGGGGGGCGAATACGAGCAGTACTTC. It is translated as CASSPRGGEYEQYF.

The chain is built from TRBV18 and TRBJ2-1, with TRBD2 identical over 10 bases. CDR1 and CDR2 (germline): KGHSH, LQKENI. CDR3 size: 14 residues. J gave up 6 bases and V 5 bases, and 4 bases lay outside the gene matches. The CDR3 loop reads CASSVLAGGNEQFF. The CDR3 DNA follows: TGTGCCAGCTCAGTTTTAGCGGGAGGCAATGAGCAGTTCTTC.

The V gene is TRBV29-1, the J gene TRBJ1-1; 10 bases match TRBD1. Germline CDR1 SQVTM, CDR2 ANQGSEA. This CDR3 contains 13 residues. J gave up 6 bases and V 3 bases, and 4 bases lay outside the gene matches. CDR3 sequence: CSVESGTGAEAFF. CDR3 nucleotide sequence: TGCAGCGTTGAGTCCGGGACAGGGGCTGAAGCTTTCTTT.

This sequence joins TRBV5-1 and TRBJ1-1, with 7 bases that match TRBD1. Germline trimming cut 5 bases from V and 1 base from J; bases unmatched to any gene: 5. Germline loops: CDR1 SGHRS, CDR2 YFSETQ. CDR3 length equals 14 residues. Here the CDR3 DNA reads TGCGCCAGCAGAGGAAGGACAGGGAACACTGAAGCTTTCTTT. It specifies CASRGRTGNTEAFF.

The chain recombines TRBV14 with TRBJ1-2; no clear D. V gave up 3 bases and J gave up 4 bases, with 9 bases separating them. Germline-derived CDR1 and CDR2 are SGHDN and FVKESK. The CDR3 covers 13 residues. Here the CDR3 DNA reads TGTGCCAGCAGCCATGGGCCGACCTATGGCTACACCTTC. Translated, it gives CASSHGPTYGYTF.

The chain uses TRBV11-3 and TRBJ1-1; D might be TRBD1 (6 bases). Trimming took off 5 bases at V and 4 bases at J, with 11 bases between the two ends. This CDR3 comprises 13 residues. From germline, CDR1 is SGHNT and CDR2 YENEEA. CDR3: CASSQTGITEAFF. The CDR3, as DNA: TGTGCCAGCAGCCAGACAGGAATCACTGAAGCTTTCTTT.

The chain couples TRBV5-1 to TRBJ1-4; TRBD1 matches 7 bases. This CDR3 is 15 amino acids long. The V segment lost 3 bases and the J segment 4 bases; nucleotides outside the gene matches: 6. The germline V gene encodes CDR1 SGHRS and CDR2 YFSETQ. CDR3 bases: TGCGCCAGCAGCTCGGGGACAGCCCTTAATGAAAAACTGTTTTTT. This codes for CASSSGTALNEKLFF.

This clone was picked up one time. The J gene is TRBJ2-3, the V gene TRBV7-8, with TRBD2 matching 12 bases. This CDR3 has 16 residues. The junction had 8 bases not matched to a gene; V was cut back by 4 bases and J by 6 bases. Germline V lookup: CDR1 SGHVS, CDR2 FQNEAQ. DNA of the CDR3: TGTGCCAGCAGCTGGCTAGCGGGGGGGCCACAGGATACGCAGTATTTT. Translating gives CASSWLAGGPQDTQYF. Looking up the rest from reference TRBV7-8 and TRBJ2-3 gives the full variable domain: GAGVSQSPRYKVAKRGQDVALRCDPISGHVSLFWYQQALGQGPEFLTYFQNEAQLDKSGLPSDRFFAERPEGSVSTLKIQRTQQEDSAVYLCASSWLAGGPQDTQYFGPGTRLTVL.

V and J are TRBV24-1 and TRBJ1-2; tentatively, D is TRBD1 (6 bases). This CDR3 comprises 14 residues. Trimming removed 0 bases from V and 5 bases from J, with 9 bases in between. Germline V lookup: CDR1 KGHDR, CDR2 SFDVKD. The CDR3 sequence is CATSDLGRGYGYTF. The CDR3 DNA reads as TGTGCCACCAGTGATTTGGGCAGGGGATATGGCTACACCTTC.

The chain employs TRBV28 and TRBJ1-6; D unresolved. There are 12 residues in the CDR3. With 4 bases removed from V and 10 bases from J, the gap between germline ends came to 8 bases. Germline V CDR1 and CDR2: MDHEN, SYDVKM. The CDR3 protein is CASSSTRSPLHF. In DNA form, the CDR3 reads TGTGCCAGCAGTTCAACTCGATCACCCCTCCACTTT. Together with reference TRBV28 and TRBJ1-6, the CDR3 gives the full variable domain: DVKVTQSSRYLVKRTGEKVFLECVQDMDHENMFWYRQDPGLGLRLIYFSYDVKMKEKGDIPEGYSVSREKKERFSLILESASTNQTSMYLCASSSTRSPLHFGNGTRLTVT.

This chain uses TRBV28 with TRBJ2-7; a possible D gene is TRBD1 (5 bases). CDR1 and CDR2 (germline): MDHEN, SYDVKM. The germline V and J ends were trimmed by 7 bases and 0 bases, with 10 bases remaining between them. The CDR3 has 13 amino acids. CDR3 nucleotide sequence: TGTGCCAGCATGTGGGGCCCCTCCTACGAGCAGTACTTC. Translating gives CASMWGPSYEQYF.

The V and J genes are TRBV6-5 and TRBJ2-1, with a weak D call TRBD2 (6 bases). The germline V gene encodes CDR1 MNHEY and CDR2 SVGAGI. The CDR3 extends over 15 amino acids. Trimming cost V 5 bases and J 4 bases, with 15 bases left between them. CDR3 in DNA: TGTGCCAGCAGTCCTAATAGCGGAACGTACAATGAGCAGTTCTTC. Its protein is CASSPNSGTYNEQFF.

The CDR3 nucleotides are TGTGCCAGCAGTTCCGTCGAAGAGACCCAGTACTTC. It specifies CASSSVEETQYF. This chain joins TRBV28 and TRBJ2-5; D is undetermined. From germline, CDR1 is MDHEN and CDR2 SYDVKM. Deletions cut 4 bases from V and 3 bases from J, with 6 bases between. There are 12 residues in the CDR3.

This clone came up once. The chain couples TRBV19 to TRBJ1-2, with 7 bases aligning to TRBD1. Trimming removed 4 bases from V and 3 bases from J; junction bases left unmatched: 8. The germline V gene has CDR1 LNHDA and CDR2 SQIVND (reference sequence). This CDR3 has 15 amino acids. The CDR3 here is CASSKDRVTYYGYTF. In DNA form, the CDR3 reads TGTGCCAGTAGTAAAGACAGGGTAACGTACTATGGCTACACCTTC.

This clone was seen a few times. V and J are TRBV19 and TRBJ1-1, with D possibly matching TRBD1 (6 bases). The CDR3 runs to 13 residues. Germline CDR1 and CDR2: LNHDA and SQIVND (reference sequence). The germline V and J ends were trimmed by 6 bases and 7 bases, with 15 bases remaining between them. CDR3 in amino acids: CASSLTPDSEAFF. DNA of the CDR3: TGTGCCAGTAGCCTAACGCCGGACAGTGAAGCTTTCTTT.

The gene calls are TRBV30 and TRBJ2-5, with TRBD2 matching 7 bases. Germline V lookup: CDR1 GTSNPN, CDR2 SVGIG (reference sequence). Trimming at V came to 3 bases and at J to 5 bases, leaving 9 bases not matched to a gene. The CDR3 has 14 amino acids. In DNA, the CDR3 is TGTGCCTGGAGGGGCTCGGGAGGCCATGAGACCCAGTACTTC. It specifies CAWRGSGGHETQYF.

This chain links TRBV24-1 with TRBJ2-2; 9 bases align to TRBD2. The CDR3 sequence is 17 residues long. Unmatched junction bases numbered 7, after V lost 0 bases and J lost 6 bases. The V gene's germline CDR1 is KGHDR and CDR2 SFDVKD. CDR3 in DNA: TGTGCCACCAGTGATTTGCGGGTAGCGGGAGAGGCCGGGGAGCTGTTTTTT. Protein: CATSDLRVAGEAGELFF.

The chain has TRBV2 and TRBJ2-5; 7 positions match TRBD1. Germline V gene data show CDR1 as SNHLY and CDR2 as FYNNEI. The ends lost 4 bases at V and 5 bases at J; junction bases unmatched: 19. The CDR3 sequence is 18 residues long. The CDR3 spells CASSGTWGRGSLRETQYF. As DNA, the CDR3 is TGTGCCAGCAGTGGAACCTGGGGCAGGGGGTCTCTTCGGGAGACCCAGTACTTC.

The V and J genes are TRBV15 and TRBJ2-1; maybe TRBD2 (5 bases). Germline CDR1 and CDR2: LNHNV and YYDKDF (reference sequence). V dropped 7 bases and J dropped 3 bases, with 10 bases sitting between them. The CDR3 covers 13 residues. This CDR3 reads CATMGANYNEQFF. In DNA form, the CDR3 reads TGTGCCACCATGGGAGCCAACTACAATGAGCAGTTCTTC.

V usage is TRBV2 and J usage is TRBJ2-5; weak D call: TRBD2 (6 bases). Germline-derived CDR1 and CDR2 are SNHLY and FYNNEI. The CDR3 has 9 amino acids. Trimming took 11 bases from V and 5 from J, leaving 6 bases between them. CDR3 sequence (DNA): TGTGCCGGGGGGGAGACCCAGTACTTC. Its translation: CAGGETQYF.

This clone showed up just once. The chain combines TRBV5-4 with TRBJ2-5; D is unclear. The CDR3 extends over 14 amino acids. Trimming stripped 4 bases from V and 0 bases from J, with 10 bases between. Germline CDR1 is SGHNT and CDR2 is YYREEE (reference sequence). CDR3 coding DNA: TGTGCCAGCAGCCCCGACTCGTACCAAGAGACCCAGTACTTC. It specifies CASSPDSYQETQYF.

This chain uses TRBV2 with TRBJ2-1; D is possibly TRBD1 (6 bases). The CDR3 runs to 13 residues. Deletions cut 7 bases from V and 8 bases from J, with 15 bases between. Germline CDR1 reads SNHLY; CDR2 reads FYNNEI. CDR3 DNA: TGTGCCAGCAAGACTACAGGGTTCCATGAGCAGTTCTTC. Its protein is CASKTTGFHEQFF.

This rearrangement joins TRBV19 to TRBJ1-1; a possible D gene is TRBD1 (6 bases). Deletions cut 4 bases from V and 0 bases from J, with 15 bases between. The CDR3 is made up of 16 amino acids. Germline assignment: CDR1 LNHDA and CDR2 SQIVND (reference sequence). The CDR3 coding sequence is TGTGCCAGTAGTAGGCATGGCAGGGGCATGAACACTGAAGCTTTCTTT. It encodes CASSRHGRGMNTEAFF.

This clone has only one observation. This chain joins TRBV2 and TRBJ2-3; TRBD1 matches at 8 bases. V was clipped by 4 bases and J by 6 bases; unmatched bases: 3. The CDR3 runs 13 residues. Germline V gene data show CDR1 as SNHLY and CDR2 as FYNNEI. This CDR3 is CASSGDRGDTQYF. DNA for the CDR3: TGTGCCAGCAGTGGTGACAGGGGCGATACGCAGTATTTT.

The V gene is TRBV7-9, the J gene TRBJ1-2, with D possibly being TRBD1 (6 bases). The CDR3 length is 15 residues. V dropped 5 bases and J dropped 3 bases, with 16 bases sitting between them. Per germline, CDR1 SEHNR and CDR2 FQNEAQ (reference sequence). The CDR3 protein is CASSLQGPRDYGYTF. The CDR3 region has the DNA TGTGCCAGCAGCCTTCAGGGGCCTCGGGACTATGGCTACACCTTC.